This T cell receptor (beta chain) was sequenced during a study of CD8+CD57+ T cells in acquired aplastic anemia. On the study more broadly: On average, healthy donors gave around 10 million reads for CD4+ cells.

CDR3 and TCR beta VDJ profiling relied on genomic DNA as the template. TCRdb re-called the reads through MiXCR, storing one row per CDR3 protein. This table holds about 210,000 distinct CDR3 sequences, 34% found once. The CDR3 covers 13 residues. V dropped 2 bases and J dropped 2 bases, with 7 bases sitting between them. Looked up from germline, CDR1 is SEHNR and CDR2 is FQNEAQ (reference sequence). Specimen: sorted CD4+, CD8+, or CD8+CD57+ T cells (not recorded which) from PBMCs. This chain uses TRBV7-9 with TRBJ2-7; D remains ambiguous. This TCR was sampled from a human donor in good health, serving as a control. CDR3 loop: CASSLPNTYEQYF. Written as DNA, the CDR3 is TGTGCCAGCAGCTTACCGAATACCTACGAGCAGTACTTC. Combining the CDR3 with reference TRBV7-9 and TRBJ2-7 gives the whole variable domain DTGVSQNPRHKITKRGQNVTFRCDPISEHNRLYWYRQTLGQGPEFLTYFQNEAQLEKSRLLSDRFSAERPKGSFSTLEIQRTEQGDSAMYLCASSLPNTYEQYFGPGTRLTVT.